Sequencing of this T cell receptor (beta chain) was carried out in a study of T cells in Graves' hyperthyroidism and ophthalmopathy. In the study overall: Before any treatment, at initial diagnosis, peripheral blood was collected.

Regarding the study as a whole: Most thyroid clonotypes expanded above 0.001 were also detected in blood. Ophthalmopathy could be told apart from stable hyperthyroidism with a 13 V-J model.

RNA transcripts were the template for amplifying TCR beta CDR3 regions. When the TCR CDR3 underwent first-round RT-PCR, the HTBI primer set was used. TCRdb processed the multiplex PCR reads anew with MiXCR; each CDR3 protein has one entry. The sample includes almost 350,000 distinct CDR3 sequences, 15% to 20% of them seen just once. With respect to this clonotype: Its specificity is not known.

The CDR3 spans 16 residues. The germline gives CDR1 GTSNPN, CDR2 SVGIG (reference sequence). V was cut by 5 bases and J by 0 bases, with 14 bases left in between. Fresh peripheral blood, around 9.5 ml, yielded the PBMCs. The sequenced material came from blood. The chain couples TRBV30 to TRBJ2-6; D might be TRBD1 (5 bases). This TCR was recovered from a woman aged 40 to 50 with Graves' ophthalmopathy. The CDR3 nucleotides read TGTGCCTGGTCGCCGAGACAGCCCTCTGGGGCCAACGTCCTGACTTTC. Protein product: CAWSPRQPSGANVLTF.